This entry describes one T cell receptor beta chain. No antigen is known for it. The sample originates from a study of T cell repertoires in cytomegalovirus infection. Turning to the study itself: Based on public TCR beta signatures, there were indications of CMV infection and of a matching HLA type. Study results and limitations: The ex vivo response was dominated by HLA-C-restricted CMV-specific TCR beta clonotypes. Cumulative public TCR beta family frequency identified CMV carriers with the relevant HLA.

With 5 bases removed from V and 1 base from J, the gap between germline ends came to 12 bases. Germline V gene sequence: CDR1 SGHVS, CDR2 FQNEAQ. The CDR3 is made up of 15 amino acids. TCRdb reprocessed the reads with MiXCR, giving one entry per CDR3 protein. The sample includes approximately 400,000 distinct CDR3 sequences, approximately 31% of them seen just once. This TCR was sampled from a human donor in good health (CMV status not recorded). Some clones in this sample may be carry-over from other donors' samples. The sequenced sample consisted of PBMCs. This chain joins TRBV7-8 and TRBJ1-3; D is possibly TRBD1 (5 bases). The CDR3 nucleotides read TGTGCCAGCAGCCGGGACGGGAAGTCTGGAAACACCATATATTTT. As protein: CASSRDGKSGNTIYF. Full variable domain (outside the CDR3, taken from reference TRBV7-8 and TRBJ1-3): GAGVSQSPRYKVAKRGQDVALRCDPISGHVSLFWYQQALGQGPEFLTYFQNEAQLDKSGLPSDRFFAERPEGSVSTLKIQRTQQEDSAVYLCASSRDGKSGNTIYFGEGSWLTVV.